Below are 24 T cell receptor beta chains sequenced from a single sample in a study of blood T cell repertoires in COVID-19. Here immunoSEQ multiplex PCR was the method, and the copy in TCRdb shows in-frame clones only, minus some. The table lists hundreds of thousands of clones, 85% of them singletons, with under 2% in the top ten. Sequencing was done on a sample of PBMCs or T cells enriched from blood (not recorded which). Receptor source: a woman aged 30 to 39 who had been exposed to COVID-19.

The rearrangement links TRBV7-9 to TRBJ2-3, with 8 bases lining up with TRBD2. CDR3 length equals 17 residues. Germline V gene sequence: CDR1 SEHNR, CDR2 FQNEAQ (reference sequence). After removal of 2 bases from V and 2 bases from J, the junction contained 9 bases not matched to a gene. The CDR3 sequence: CASSLTVGTRATDTQYF. The CDR3 DNA follows: TGTGCCAGCAGCTTAACTGTCGGGACTAGGGCCACAGATACGCAGTATTTT.

J is TRBJ2-1 and V is TRBV19, with 9 bases identical to TRBD2. Trimming took 6 bases from V and 9 from J; bases not matched to a gene: 9. This CDR3 is built from 14 residues. The V gene's germline CDR1 is LNHDA and CDR2 SQIVND (reference sequence). Here the CDR3 DNA reads TGTGCCAGTAGCCCGCTAGCGGGGTCTCGTGAGCAGTTCTTC. This encodes CASSPLAGSREQFF.

The V call is TRBV4-2, the J call TRBJ1-3; D is perhaps TRBD1 (5 bases). This CDR3 has 12 residues. Looked up from germline, CDR1 is LGHNA and CDR2 is YNFKEQ. Trimming removed 3 bases at V and 8 bases at J, with 8 bases between. DNA of the CDR3: TGTGCCAGCAGCCAGGACACGGACACCATATATTTT. Translating it yields CASSQDTDTIYF.

This clone was seen a handful of times. The chain uses TRBV30 and TRBJ2-7; TRBD1 aligns across 7 bases. Germline loops: CDR1 GTSNPN, CDR2 SVGIG (reference sequence). This CDR3 has 13 amino acids. Trimming at V came to 4 bases and at J to 5 bases, leaving 8 bases not matched to a gene. CDR3 region: CAWIGRGLNEQYF. The CDR3 bases are TGTGCCTGGATTGGAAGGGGGCTGAACGAGCAGTACTTC.

The chain uses TRBV7-2 and TRBJ2-1, with TRBD1 matching 10 bases. CDR1 is SGHTA, CDR2 FQGNSA, per germline. V trimming: 5 bases; J trimming: 4 bases; junction bases outside the gene matches: 5. The CDR3 spans 15 residues. CDR3 sequence (DNA): TGTGCCAGCAGCGAAGACAGGGGGCTTTACAATGAGCAGTTCTTC. This codes for CASSEDRGLYNEQFF.

This clone was counted only a few times. The CDR3 here is CATDRISTDTQYF. Here the CDR3 DNA reads TGTGCCACCGACAGGATTAGCACAGATACGCAGTATTTT. The chain couples TRBV6-5 to TRBJ2-3; D perhaps matches TRBD1 (6 bases). CDR1 and CDR2 (germline): MNHEY, SVGAGI. The V end lost 10 bases, the J end lost 0 bases, and 11 bases lay between the germline ends. The CDR3 consists of 13 residues.

The chain uses TRBV12-3 or TRBV12-4 and TRBJ1-3, with D hard to call. V lost 8 bases and J 6 bases, leaving 14 bases between the germline ends. The CDR3 sequence is 13 residues long. DNA for the CDR3: TGTGCCAGCCCGCCGCAAATGGCAAACACCATATATTTT. Translation: CASPPQMANTIYF.

V and J are TRBV7-3 and TRBJ2-3; possible D gene TRBD1, 6 bases. There are 17 residues in the CDR3. Germline V gives CDR1 SGHTA, CDR2 FQGTGA. V gave up 4 bases and J gave up 0 bases, with 17 bases separating them. The CDR3 coding sequence is TGTGCCAGCAGCTCCGCGCCAGGGGCGCCCAGCACAGATACGCAGTATTTT. Protein: CASSSAPGAPSTDTQYF.

This chain uses TRBV28 with TRBJ1-2; 8 nucleotides agree with TRBD1. Unmatched junction bases numbered 13, after V lost 6 bases and J lost 1 base. The CDR3 runs 17 residues. Germline CDR1 and CDR2: MDHEN and SYDVKM. CDR3 amino acids: CASSLQGVFAFNYGYTF. Written as DNA, the CDR3 is TGTGCCAGCAGCTTACAGGGGGTTTTTGCGTTTAACTATGGCTACACCTTC.

The chain combines TRBV7-9 with TRBJ2-5; 9 nucleotides align to TRBD2. The V segment lost 3 bases and the J segment 3 bases; nucleotides outside the gene matches: 5. CDR3 length equals 15 residues. Germline CDR1 SEHNR, CDR2 FQNEAQ (reference sequence). The CDR3 DNA reads as TGTGCCAGCAGCTTTGTAGGACTAGCGAAAGAGACCCAGTACTTC. Translation: CASSFVGLAKETQYF.

The chain carries TRBV30 and TRBJ1-5, with a possible D match to TRBD1 (6 bases). The germline CDR1 and CDR2 sequences are GTSNPN and SVGIG (reference sequence). The V gene lost 2 bases and the J gene lost 4 bases, with 9 bases spanning the gap. The CDR3 covers 13 residues. The CDR3 sequence is CAWSWGQNQPQHF. DNA for the CDR3: TGTGCCTGGAGTTGGGGGCAGAATCAGCCCCAGCATTTT.

The V gene is TRBV30, the J gene TRBJ1-1; 7 bases agree with TRBD1. Germline lookup yields CDR1 GTSNPN and CDR2 SVGIG (reference sequence). The V segment lost 1 base and the J segment 5 bases; nucleotides outside the gene matches: 7. The CDR3 totals 14 residues. CDR3 sequence (DNA): TGTGCCTGGAGTGGCCTACAGGGGAGGACTGAAGCTTTCTTT. It yields the protein CAWSGLQGRTEAFF.

The chain employs TRBV24-1 and TRBJ2-2, with 7 bases lining up with TRBD2. The CDR3 spans 17 residues. Germline V lookup: CDR1 KGHDR, CDR2 SFDVKD. Trimming took 4 bases from V and 4 from J; bases not matched to a gene: 11. The CDR3 DNA sequence: TGTGCCACCAGTGACTCCTTAACTAGCGTCGGCACCGGGGAGCTGTTTTTT. Encoded protein: CATSDSLTSVGTGELFF.

The chain couples TRBV12-3 or TRBV12-4 to TRBJ1-6, with 7 bases identical to TRBD1. The CDR3 is 13 residues long. Trimming at V came to 6 bases and at J to 6 bases, leaving 2 bases not matched to a gene. Written as DNA, the CDR3 is TGTGCCAGCAGGCCAGGGGGTAATTCACCCCTCCACTTT. As protein: CASRPGGNSPLHF.

The rearrangement links TRBV27 to TRBJ2-7; the D is unclear. The CDR3 length is 15 residues. Trimming shortened V by 0 bases and J by 0 bases, and 9 bases separated the two germline ends. CDR1 is MNHEY, CDR2 SMNVEV, per germline (reference sequence). In nucleotides, the CDR3 is TGTGCCAGCAGTTTATCGCCCACGAGCTCCTACGAGCAGTACTTC. Amino acids: CASSLSPTSSYEQYF.

The CDR3 spells CAVRTGAADTQYF. CDR3 DNA sequence: TGTGCCGTGCGCACAGGGGCAGCAGATACGCAGTATTTT. This rearrangement joins TRBV9 to TRBJ2-3; 7 nucleotides line up with TRBD1. CDR3 length: 13 amino acids. Germline CDR1 SGDLS, CDR2 YYNGEE. V lost 10 bases to trimming and J lost 4 bases; unmatched junction nucleotides: 9.

This clone has a single count. This rearrangement joins TRBV7-2 to TRBJ2-3, with 9 nucleotides matching TRBD2. The germline V gene has CDR1 SGHTA and CDR2 FQGNSA. This CDR3 comprises 15 residues. V was clipped by 3 bases and J by 6 bases; unmatched bases: 7. CDR3 protein: CASSFAGGSGDTQYF. CDR3 DNA sequence: TGTGCCAGCAGCTTCGCGGGAGGGAGTGGGGATACGCAGTATTTT.

The chain couples TRBV18 to TRBJ2-5; D gene ambiguous. This CDR3 is built from 14 residues. V gave up 5 bases and J gave up 1 base, with 11 bases separating them. Per the germline V gene, CDR1 is KGHSH and CDR2 is LQKENI. In nucleotides, the CDR3 is TGTGCCAGCTCAACCAGCGAGGCCCAAGAGACCCAGTACTTC. Its protein product is CASSTSEAQETQYF.

The gene calls are TRBV6-5 and TRBJ1-1; D unclear. Germline V CDR1 and CDR2: MNHEY, SVGAGI. The CDR3 is 13 residues long. V was cut by 5 bases and J by 1 base, with 8 bases left in between. CDR3 residues: CASSRTENTEAFF. CDR3 nucleotide sequence: TGTGCCAGCAGTCGTACAGAGAACACTGAAGCTTTCTTT.

This chain uses TRBV7-3 with TRBJ1-5; D is unclear. CDR3 size: 13 residues. Germline CDR1 and CDR2: SGHTA and FQGTGA. Trimming removed 5 bases at V and 5 bases at J, with 10 bases between. The CDR3 region has the DNA TGTGCCAGCAGCGCCGACACCTATCAGCCCCAGCATTTT. Translating it yields CASSADTYQPQHF.

The gene calls are TRBV19 and TRBJ2-7; weak D call: TRBD2 (5 bases). V was clipped by 2 bases and J by 0 bases, with 5 bases between them. The CDR3 has 13 amino acids. CDR1 and CDR2 from the germline V gene are LNHDA and SQIVND (reference sequence). The CDR3 protein is CASSIRDSYEQYF. The DNA for the CDR3 is TGTGCCAGTAGTATACGGGACTCCTACGAGCAGTACTTC.

This chain uses TRBV9 with TRBJ1-1; D is uncertain. The V gene lost 0 bases and the J gene lost 5 bases, with 11 bases spanning the gap. The CDR3 sequence is 14 residues long. Germline V lookup: CDR1 SGDLS, CDR2 YYNGEE. CDR3 region: CASSVGRVGTEAFF. Written as DNA, the CDR3 is TGTGCCAGCAGCGTAGGGAGGGTGGGTACTGAAGCTTTCTTT.

This clone occurred once. The gene calls are TRBV29-1 and TRBJ2-7; 8 bases match TRBD1. V lost 6 bases, J lost 2 bases, and 9 bases stayed unmatched. The CDR3 totals 14 residues. Germline-derived CDR1 and CDR2 are SQVTM and ANQGSEA. In nucleotides, the CDR3 is TGCAGCGTCAGCGCCGGGACAGGAACCTACGAGCAGTACTTC. This codes for CSVSAGTGTYEQYF.

The chain has TRBV3-1 (or the pseudogene TRBV3-2) and TRBJ1-1, with TRBD1 matching over 7 bases. CDR3 length: 15 amino acids. Germline CDR1 is LGHDT and CDR2 is YNNKEL (reference sequence). After removal of 4 bases from V and 5 bases from J, the junction contained 10 bases not matched to a gene. The CDR3 DNA reads as TGTGCCAGCAGCCTTAGGCCGGCAGGGGGGACTGAAGCTTTCTTT. Translation gives CASSLRPAGGTEAFF.